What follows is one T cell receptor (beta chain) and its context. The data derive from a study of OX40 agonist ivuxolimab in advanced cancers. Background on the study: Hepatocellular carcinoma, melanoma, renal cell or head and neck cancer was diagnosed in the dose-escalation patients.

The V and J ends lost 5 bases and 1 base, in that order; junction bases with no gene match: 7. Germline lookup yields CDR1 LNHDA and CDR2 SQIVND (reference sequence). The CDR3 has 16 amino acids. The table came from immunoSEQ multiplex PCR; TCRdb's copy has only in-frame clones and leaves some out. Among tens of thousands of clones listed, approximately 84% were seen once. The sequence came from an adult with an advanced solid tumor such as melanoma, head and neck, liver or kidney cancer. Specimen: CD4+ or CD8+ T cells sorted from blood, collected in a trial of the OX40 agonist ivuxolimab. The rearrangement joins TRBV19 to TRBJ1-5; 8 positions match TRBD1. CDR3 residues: CASSYSRGLSNQPQHF. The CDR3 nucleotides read TGTGCCAGTAGTTATAGCAGGGGGCTAAGCAATCAGCCCCAGCATTTT.